Shown below are 3 T cell receptor beta chains from a single sample sequenced in a study of T cells in Graves' hyperthyroidism and ophthalmopathy (dated 2019 in TCRdb). Libraries were built with multiplex PCR. Sequencing relied on an Illumina HiSeq 2000. The TCR beta CDR3 regions were amplified from RNA transcripts. For the first round of RT-PCR on the TCR CDR3, the HTBI primer set was used together with the Qiagen OneStep RT-PCR kit. Using fastp trimming at Q25 and MiXCR clonotype assembly, TCRdb reanalyzed the public sequencing data and kept in-frame beta chains. Rows with one shared CDR3 protein collapse into an entry with the most common genes and DNA. This sample holds hundreds of thousands of distinct CDR3 sequences; around 14% were observed only once. The ten biggest clones cover around 7.7% of the sample. The source material was blood. The receptors here all came from a woman in her late teens or twenties with Graves' hyperthyroidism.

This clonotype was recorded at least ten times. The chain uses TRBV20-1 and TRBJ2-1; D is tentatively TRBD1 or TRBD2 (5 bases each). The CDR3 covers 15 residues. Trimming took off 5 bases at V and 5 bases at J, with 19 bases between the two ends. From germline, CDR1 is DFQATT and CDR2 SNEGSKA (reference sequence). CDR3 coding DNA: TGCAGTGCTGGGGACGGGTCTGGGGTGGACAATGAGCAGTTCTTC. It encodes CSAGDGSGVDNEQFF.

This clonotype was seen many times. The chain recombines TRBV18 with TRBJ1-5; 7 positions agree with TRBD1. The CDR3 is made up of 16 amino acids. J lost 3 bases, V lost 6 bases, and 11 bases had no gene match. The germline V gene encodes CDR1 KGHSH and CDR2 LQKENI. CDR3 loop: CASSPAGGSLNQPQHF. CDR3 sequence (DNA): TGTGCCAGCTCCCCAGCAGGGGGAAGCCTCAATCAGCCCCAGCATTTT. The full variable domain, in which reference TRBV18 and TRBJ1-5 provide the parts outside the CDR3, is NAGVMQNPRHLVRRRGQEARLRCSPMKGHSHVYWYRQLPEEGLKFMVYLQKENIIDESGMPKERFSAEFPKEGPSILRIQQVVRGDSAAYFCASSPAGGSLNQPQHFGDGTRLSIL.

This clonotype was counted at least ten times. V and J are TRBV10-3 and TRBJ2-5, with D perhaps matching TRBD2 (6 bases). Trimming cost V 2 bases and J 1 base, with 11 bases left between them. The V gene's germline CDR1 is ENHRY and CDR2 SYGVKD. The CDR3 spans 15 residues. CDR3 sequence reads: CAISENGGAQETQYF. CDR3 nucleotides: TGTGCCATCAGTGAGAATGGCGGGGCCCAAGAGACCCAGTACTTC.